The rows below give T cell receptor beta chains drawn from one sample of a study of vaccination and CD4 T cells after COVID-19. No antigen is known for these receptors. A single record per CDR3 protein comes from TCRdb applying MiXCR to the PCR reads. The sample includes approximately 23,000 distinct CDR3 sequences, roughly two fifths of them seen just once. The specimen comprised CD4+ T cells from blood, cultured in vitro, sampled about 7 months after SARS-CoV-2 vaccination. These receptors were collected from a human donor who had recovered from COVID-19. Each CDR3 is given with its conserved first and last residue. D genes are given only for firm matches. Not all rows give a size; the values are once, few, many and, for expanded clones, a class.

V,D,J,size,DNA,CDR3
TRBV6-5,.,TRBJ1-6,.,TGTGCCAGCAGTTACTCGTTTGGGGGCGGTTCTTCGTTCTCACCCCTCCACTTT,CASSYSFGGGSSFSPLHF
TRBV29-1,.,TRBJ2-1,.,TGCAGCGTTGACAGGGGGCGGGGGGTGTTCTTC,CSVDRGRGVFF
TRBV7-2,.,TRBJ1-2,.,TGTGCCAGCAGCTTAGCTAGACTAGATGGCTACACCTTC,CASSLARLDGYTF
TRBV12-3/TRBV12-4,.,TRBJ1-2,.,TGTGCCAGCAGTTTGGGGGCCTATGGCTACACCTTC,CASSLGAYGYTF
TRBV20-1,TRBD1,TRBJ1-2,.,TGCAGTGCTCTCAGTTTGACAGGGGTTGGTGGCTACACCTTC,CSALSLTGVGGYTF
TRBV6-2/TRBV6-3,.,TRBJ2-5,few,TGTGCCAGCAGTATAGGGAGAGGGACCCAGTACTTC,CASSIGRGTQYF
TRBV5-1,.,TRBJ1-1,.,TGCGCCAGCAGCGAACAAGGGGGTATGAACACTGAAGCTTTCTTT,CASSEQGGMNTEAFF
TRBV2,TRBD1,TRBJ1-1,.,TGTGCCAGCAGTAGGGACAGGGTGAACACTGAAGCTTTCTTT,CASSRDRVNTEAFF
TRBV20-1,TRBD2,TRBJ2-1,.,TGCAGTGCTAGAGATTCGTTCGGCGGGGGGGCTAACAATGAGCAGTTCTTC,CSARDSFGGGANNEQFF
TRBV15,.,TRBJ2-5,.,TGTGCCACCAGCAGGGCACAACCCGGTTCGAGGGAGACCCAGTACTTC,CATSRAQPGSRETQYF
TRBV27,.,TRBJ2-7,.,TGTGCCAGCAGTCTTACCTTAACCCAGGACAGATACGAGCAGTACTTC,CASSLTLTQDRYEQYF
TRBV5-1,TRBD1,TRBJ1-1,once,TGCGCCAGCAGCTCCACAGGGGGCGTTGGGACTGAAGCTTTCTTT,CASSSTGGVGTEAFF
TRBV7-9,.,TRBJ2-7,.,TGTGCCAGCAGCTCCGCCCCGCCCTACGAGCAGTACTTC,CASSSAPPYEQYF
TRBV7-2,.,TRBJ1-1,.,TGTGCCAGCAGCAAAGCGACACCCAAAGCTTTCTTT,CASSKATPKAFF
TRBV7-8,TRBD1,TRBJ2-1,.,TGTGCCAGCAGCTTAGCGGCAGGGGGCGCATACAATGAGCAGTTCTTC,CASSLAAGGAYNEQFF
TRBV20-1,.,TRBJ1-2,medium-sized,TGCAGTGCTAGGTACGGACAGTACTACACCTTC,CSARYGQYYTF
TRBV6-5,TRBD1,TRBJ1-1,.,TGTGCCAGCAGTTACCAAGGACAGGTATGGTCTGAAGCTTTCTTT,CASSYQGQVWSEAFF
TRBV20-1,TRBD1,TRBJ2-3,few,TGCAGTGCCCCGGACAGGGCCGCAGATACGCAGTATTTT,CSAPDRAADTQYF
TRBV7-9,TRBD1,TRBJ2-7,.,TGTGCCAGCAGCTTATTAGACAGGGGGTTGAGGTACTTC,CASSLLDRGLRYF
TRBV7-9,.,TRBJ2-7,few,TGTGCCAGCAGCTTAGGGGCGGGACTGTACGAGCAGTACTTC,CASSLGAGLYEQYF
TRBV6-1,TRBD1,TRBJ2-7,.,TGTGCCAGCAGGGGACAGGGGTTCAGAATTTCCTACGAGCAGTACTTC,CASRGQGFRISYEQYF
TRBV12-5,TRBD2,TRBJ2-5,few,TGTGCTAGTGGTTTGGGGATAGCGGGTGAGGAGACCCAGTACTTC,CASGLGIAGEETQYF
TRBV6-2/TRBV6-3,.,TRBJ2-1,.,TGTGCCAGCAGTTACGCTCCCTCCGGGGCCGGCTCCTACAATGAGCAGTTCTTC,CASSYAPSGAGSYNEQFF
TRBV6-1,.,TRBJ1-1,.,TGTGCCAGCAGCCGTACCTCGGTGAACACTGAAGCTTTCTTT,CASSRTSVNTEAFF
TRBV5-6,.,TRBJ2-5,.,TGTGCCAGCAGCTCTAACATGGGCCTTCGACCACGGCAAGAGACCCAGTACTTC,CASSSNMGLRPRQETQYF
TRBV19,.,TRBJ2-5,few,TGTGCCAGTAGTATTCGGGGTAACCGGGAGACCCAGTACTTC,CASSIRGNRETQYF
TRBV7-2,.,TRBJ1-5,.,TGTGCCAGCAGCGCGCAGGAAAGCAATCAGCCCCAGCATTTT,CASSAQESNQPQHF
TRBV7-3,.,TRBJ2-1,.,TGTGCCAGCAGCCGGGACACACTGGGTGATGAGCAGTTCTTC,CASSRDTLGDEQFF
TRBV7-3,TRBD1,TRBJ2-7,few,TGTGCCAGCAGTCCCGGGACAGGGCACGCGCAGTACTTC,CASSPGTGHAQYF
TRBV6-1,TRBD2,TRBJ2-3,few,TGTGCCAGCAGTCCGGCGGGGGGGCGGACAGATACGCAGTATTTT,CASSPAGGRTDTQYF
TRBV7-2,TRBD2,TRBJ2-7,few,TGTGCCAGCAGTCCCGATCAGCTAGCGGGAGGGCGCGGCGAGCAGTACTTC,CASSPDQLAGGRGEQYF
TRBV20-1,TRBD2,TRBJ2-1,.,TGCAGTGCTAGTACTACTAGCGGAAGCTCCTACAATGAGCAGTTCTTC,CSASTTSGSSYNEQFF
TRBV6-5,.,TRBJ1-1,.,TGTGCCAGCAGTTACGAGGCAGGGGCTTTCTTT,CASSYEAGAFF
TRBV6-1,.,TRBJ1-2,.,TGTGCCAGCAGTCCGGGCCGGCAGTTCTATGGCTACACCTTC,CASSPGRQFYGYTF
TRBV10-3,TRBD1,TRBJ2-7,.,TGTGCCATCAACGGGACAGGGGCCGACGAGCAGTACTTC,CAINGTGADEQYF
TRBV7-8,.,TRBJ1-1,few,TGTGCCAGCAGCTTAAGTAGCGGGGGGCCCAACACTGAAGCTTTCTTT,CASSLSSGGPNTEAFF
TRBV27,TRBD1,TRBJ2-7,.,TGTGCCAGCAGTCTTCGGGACAGGGGGTACGAGCAGTACTTC,CASSLRDRGYEQYF
TRBV6-1,.,TRBJ2-2,once,TGTGCCAGCACCATATCGGTCCTGACCGGGGAGCTGTTTTTT,CASTISVLTGELFF
TRBV15,.,TRBJ2-3,few,TGTGCCACCAGCAGAGTGGACCCAAATGGGGATACGCAGTATTTT,CATSRVDPNGDTQYF
TRBV7-8,.,TRBJ2-7,few,TGTGCCAGCAGCTTAGTGGCGGCTATGTACGAGCAGTACTTC,CASSLVAAMYEQYF
TRBV6-1,.,TRBJ2-1,few,TGTGCCAGCAGGACACACCAGGACAATGAGCAGTTCTTC,CASRTHQDNEQFF
TRBV20-1,.,TRBJ2-1,.,TGCAGTGCTAGAGCTCCTCTCGACGGTGGGGATGAGCAGTTCTTC,CSARAPLDGGDEQFF
TRBV7-2,TRBD2,TRBJ2-7,.,TGTGCCAGCAGCTTAGCGGGTAGCGGGGGAATCTACGAGCAGTACTTC,CASSLAGSGGIYEQYF
TRBV4-2,TRBD2,TRBJ2-7,.,TGTGCCAGCAGCCCAGGGACTAGCGACTACGAGCAGTACTTC,CASSPGTSDYEQYF
TRBV29-1,TRBD2,TRBJ2-7,.,TGCAGCGTTGCTGGAGGGGAGGGGTACGAGCAGTACTTC,CSVAGGEGYEQYF
TRBV6-1,TRBD1,TRBJ1-2,few,TGTGCCAGCAGTGAAGGGGGAGCGGCAGGGGGGCGCGGCTACACCTTC,CASSEGGAAGGRGYTF
TRBV11-2,.,TRBJ2-7,.,TGTGCCAGCAGCTACCAGCGGGCCACCTACGAGCAGTACTTC,CASSYQRATYEQYF
TRBV15,TRBD2,TRBJ2-3,medium-sized,TGTGCCACCAGCAGTTCGCGGGAGCCAACAGATACGCAGTATTTT,CATSSSREPTDTQYF
TRBV6-2/TRBV6-3,.,TRBJ2-5,.,TGTGCCAGCAGGCTTCGGGACGGGGAAGGGGGCCAAGAGACCCAGTACTTC,CASRLRDGEGGQETQYF
TRBV6-2/TRBV6-3,TRBD2,TRBJ2-7,once,TGTGCCAGCAAACTGCGGGGGAACTCCTACGAGCAGTACTTC,CASKLRGNSYEQYF
TRBV6-5,.,TRBJ1-2,.,TGTGCCAGCAGTTACCAGGGGATAGGTGGCTACACCTTC,CASSYQGIGGYTF
TRBV24-1,.,TRBJ2-7,.,TGTGCCACCAGTGATTCCCGAGGCCACGAGCAGTACTTC,CATSDSRGHEQYF
TRBV6-1,TRBD1,TRBJ2-5,.,TGTGCCAGCAGTGAATGGGACAGGGGGGAAGAGACCCAGTACTTC,CASSEWDRGEETQYF
TRBV28,.,TRBJ1-5,.,TGTGCCAGCAGTCGATGGCAGGAAGGGAATCAGCCCCAGCATTTT,CASSRWQEGNQPQHF
TRBV2,TRBD1,TRBJ1-2,.,TGTGCCAGCTGGGGACAGATCTACACCTTC,CASWGQIYTF
TRBV7-6,.,TRBJ2-7,few,TGTGCCAGCAGCGACACAAACTCTTTCCACGAGCAGTACTTC,CASSDTNSFHEQYF
TRBV15,TRBD2,TRBJ2-2,.,TGTGCCACCAGCACTTCTAGCGGGGGGGCCGAGGAGCTGTTTTTT,CATSTSSGGAEELFF
TRBV7-2,.,TRBJ1-2,.,TGTGCCAGCAGGGATGTGGGCTACACCTTC,CASRDVGYTF